A single sample is the source of the 20 T cell receptor beta chains below, sequenced in a study of Ad26.COV2.S vaccination and SARS-CoV-2 variants. Stated treatment: 19 received Ad26.COV2.S at low or high dose, single or two shots; 5 received placebo; per-sample allocation not given. On day 63 after the first injection, vaccine and placebo recipients gave samples. Data came from immunoSEQ multiplex PCR; TCRdb stores just in-frame clones and leaves some out. This sample carries roughly 350,000 clones, 88% of them seen once, and the ten largest clones take 6.4%. The sequenced sample was peripheral blood, obtained in a trial of Ad26.COV2.S vaccine versus placebo. These receptors originate from a person between 18 and 59 years old who received the Ad26.COV2.S COVID-19 vaccine or a placebo.

For this clone: Other DNA sequences in this sample translate to the same CDR3. J is TRBJ1-1 and V is TRBV6-6; D is uncertain. V was trimmed by 5 bases and J by 1 base, leaving 5 bases between them. This CDR3 has 12 residues. Per germline, CDR1 MNHNY and CDR2 SVGAGI (reference sequence). Here the CDR3 DNA reads TGTGCCAGCAGTCGTAAGAACACTGAAGCTTTCTTT. Translating it yields CASSRKNTEAFF.

The chain combines TRBV18 with TRBJ2-3; D is undetermined. The CDR3 runs 14 residues. V was pared by 3 bases and J by 0 bases, with 7 bases between. Germline V CDR1 and CDR2: KGHSH, LQKENI. The CDR3 is CASSPVPSTDTQYF. The CDR3 region has the DNA TGTGCCAGCTCACCGGTGCCTAGCACAGATACGCAGTATTTT. The variable domain in full, completed from reference TRBV18 and TRBJ2-3, reads NAGVMQNPRHLVRRRGQEARLRCSPMKGHSHVYWYRQLPEEGLKFMVYLQKENIIDESGMPKERFSAEFPKEGPSILRIQQVVRGDSAAYFCASSPVPSTDTQYFGPGTRLTVL.

The rearrangement joins TRBV2 to TRBJ2-5, with TRBD2 matching over 7 bases. V was clipped by 3 bases and J by 2 bases; unmatched bases: 6. Germline V gene sequence: CDR1 SNHLY, CDR2 FYNNEI. This CDR3 has 15 amino acids. The CDR3 reads CASSDLGGEQETQYF. DNA of the CDR3: TGTGCCAGCAGTGATCTGGGGGGGGAGCAAGAGACCCAGTACTTC.

This chain joins TRBV28 and TRBJ1-5; the D is unclear. V dropped 3 bases and J dropped 7 bases, with 4 bases sitting between them. This CDR3 has 11 residues. Germline CDR1 MDHEN, CDR2 SYDVKM. CDR3 nucleotides: TGTGCCAGCAGTTTTCGGCAGCCCCAGCATTTT. Protein sequence: CASSFRQPQHF.

The chain combines TRBV6-5 with TRBJ2-2; 7 nucleotides match TRBD2. Germline CDR1 is MNHEY and CDR2 is SVGAGI. This CDR3 comprises 16 residues. V shed 2 bases, J shed 5 bases, and the junction held 8 bases outside the gene matches. CDR3 sequence: CASSYRGGSSTGELFF. The CDR3 DNA follows: TGTGCCAGCAGTTACCGTGGCGGGAGTAGTACCGGGGAGCTGTTTTTT.

This chain uses TRBV2 with TRBJ1-3; D possibly corresponds to TRBD1 (6 bases). CDR1 is SNHLY, CDR2 FYNNEI, per germline. The V and J ends lost 7 bases and 0 bases respectively, with 13 bases between them. The CDR3 consists of 15 residues. The CDR3 bases are TGTGCCAGCACTTCGGACAGCAACTCTGGAAACACCATATATTTT. Its translation is CASTSDSNSGNTIYF. The variable domain in full, completed from reference TRBV2 and TRBJ1-3, reads EPEVTQTPSHQVTQMGQEVILRCVPISNHLYFYWYRQILGQKVEFLVSFYNNEISEKSEIFDDQFSVERPDGSNFTLKIRSTKLEDSAMYFCASTSDSNSGNTIYFGEGSWLTVV.

The V call is TRBV19, the J call TRBJ2-5, with a weak D call TRBD2 (5 bases). The germline V gene encodes CDR1 LNHDA and CDR2 SQIVND (reference sequence). The CDR3 is made up of 16 amino acids. Trimming pared 2 bases from V and 1 base from J, leaving 14 bases between. In DNA form, the CDR3 reads TGTGCCAGTAGTATAAGAGCGGCTCACGTCCAAGAGACCCAGTACTTC. It yields the protein CASSIRAAHVQETQYF.

V and J are TRBV19 and TRBJ1-3; D ambiguous. The CDR3 loop spans 14 amino acids. CDR1 and CDR2 from the germline V gene are LNHDA and SQIVND (reference sequence). V gave up 5 bases and J gave up 0 bases, with 8 bases separating them. The CDR3 DNA sequence: TGTGCCAGTAGTCCGTCAGTCTCTGGAAACACCATATATTTT. Protein product: CASSPSVSGNTIYF.

The CDR3 protein is CASSPGGWDGYTF. As DNA, the CDR3 is TGTGCCAGCAGCCCAGGGGGCTGGGACGGCTACACCTTC. The genes are TRBV9 and TRBJ1-2; TRBD1 agrees at 8 bases. This CDR3 comprises 13 residues. Trimming at V came to 4 bases and at J to 8 bases, leaving 7 bases not matched to a gene. CDR1 and CDR2 (germline): SGDLS, YYNGEE.

The CDR3 DNA sequence: TGTGCCAGCAGCCGAGGGGGCTGGAGCTATGGCTACACCTTC. Amino acid sequence: CASSRGGWSYGYTF. This sequence joins TRBV28 and TRBJ1-2, with 7 nucleotides matching TRBD1. From germline, CDR1 is MDHEN and CDR2 SYDVKM. This CDR3 is 14 amino acids long. The V and J ends lost 6 bases and 4 bases, in that order; junction bases with no gene match: 8.

A single count supports this clone. The chain couples TRBV2 to TRBJ2-2; D is undetermined. CDR3 length: 14 residues. Germline V CDR1 and CDR2: SNHLY, FYNNEI. Trimming stripped 7 bases from V and 1 base from J, with 10 bases between. The CDR3: CASISDLNTGELFF. For the CDR3, the DNA is TGTGCCAGCATTTCCGATCTGAACACCGGGGAGCTGTTTTTT.

This chain joins TRBV18 and TRBJ2-1; maybe TRBD1 (6 bases). The CDR3 is 14 residues long. Germline V CDR1 and CDR2: KGHSH, LQKENI. V gave up 6 bases and J gave up 4 bases, with 13 bases separating them. The CDR3 bases are TGTGCCAGCTCCCCCCCGGACAGATACAATGAGCAGTTCTTC. Translation: CASSPPDRYNEQFF.

In its sample, this clone was seen once. The V call is TRBV4-3, the J call TRBJ2-5; 11 nucleotides line up with TRBD2. From germline, CDR1 is LGHNA and CDR2 YSLEER. Unmatched junction bases numbered 3, after V lost 4 bases and J lost 2 bases. The CDR3 loop spans 15 amino acids. CDR3 bases: TGCGCCAGCAGCCCGGGACTAGCGGTTCAAGAGACCCAGTACTTC. It is translated as CASSPGLAVQETQYF.

The rearrangement links TRBV18 to TRBJ1-2; D gene ambiguous. The CDR3 runs to 15 residues. The germline gives CDR1 KGHSH, CDR2 LQKENI. Trimming stripped 3 bases from V and 3 bases from J, with 14 bases between. CDR3 bases: TGTGCCAGCTCACCCGAGCCCAGCCTTGACTATGGCTACACCTTC. This gives the protein CASSPEPSLDYGYTF.

The chain uses TRBV19 and TRBJ2-3; TRBD2 matches at 13 bases. The V gene's germline CDR1 is LNHDA and CDR2 SQIVND (reference sequence). Germline trimming cut 5 bases from V and 4 bases from J; bases unmatched to any gene: 3. This CDR3 has 15 amino acids. Here the CDR3 reads CASSDGTSGADTQYF. The CDR3 DNA follows: TGTGCCAGTAGTGATGGGACTAGCGGGGCAGATACGCAGTATTTT. The variable domain in full, with the rest retrieved from reference TRBV19 and TRBJ2-3, is DGGITQSPKYLFRKEGQNVTLSCEQNLNHDAMYWYRQDPGQGLRLIYYSQIVNDFQKGDIAEGYSVSREKKESFPLTVTSAQKNPTAFYLCASSDGTSGADTQYFGPGTRLTVL.

J is TRBJ2-5 and V is TRBV18; the D is unclear. Germline CDR1 and CDR2: KGHSH and LQKENI. V was clipped by 0 bases and J by 5 bases, with 10 bases between them. The CDR3 has 14 amino acids. CDR3 residues: CASSPPKGLETQYF. The CDR3 nucleotides are TGTGCCAGCTCACCACCGAAAGGGCTTGAGACCCAGTACTTC.

The rearrangement uses TRBV29-1 and TRBJ1-2; a weak D match, TRBD1 (6 bases). The V end was cut by 4 bases, the J end by 6 bases, with 12 bases between. The CDR3 contains 12 residues. Germline CDR1 SQVTM, CDR2 ANQGSEA. The CDR3 sequence is CSVGGGADGYTF. CDR3 sequence (DNA): TGCAGCGTTGGGGGGGGCGCGGATGGCTACACCTTC.

The rearrangement uses TRBV7-2 and TRBJ2-1; D may be TRBD1 (5 bases). The CDR3 consists of 14 residues. Germline CDR1 is SGHTA and CDR2 is FQGNSA. Trimming cost V 4 bases and J 10 bases, with 17 bases left between them. The CDR3 DNA follows: TGTGCCAGCAGCTCACCGGACCGGACATCGGAGCAGTTCTTC. Its translation: CASSSPDRTSEQFF.

The V gene is TRBV19, the J gene TRBJ1-5, with TRBD1 identical over 10 bases. The CDR3 extends over 17 amino acids. V shed 4 bases and J 7 bases; nucleotides not matched to a gene: 13. Germline V lookup: CDR1 LNHDA, CDR2 SQIVND (reference sequence). The CDR3 sequence: CASSTGTGQGYGQPQHF. DNA for the CDR3: TGTGCCAGTAGTACAGGCACGGGACAGGGGTATGGCCAGCCCCAGCATTTT.

The V and J genes are TRBV4-3 and TRBJ2-6; 12 positions match TRBD1. CDR1 is LGHNA, CDR2 YSLEER, per germline. With 2 bases clipped from V and 0 bases from J, the junction kept 8 bases outside the gene matches. This CDR3 contains 20 residues. For the CDR3, the DNA is TGCGCCAGCAGCCAACGAGGGGGACAGGGGGCGTTCTCTGGGGCCAACGTCCTGACTTTC. Protein sequence: CASSQRGGQGAFSGANVLTF.